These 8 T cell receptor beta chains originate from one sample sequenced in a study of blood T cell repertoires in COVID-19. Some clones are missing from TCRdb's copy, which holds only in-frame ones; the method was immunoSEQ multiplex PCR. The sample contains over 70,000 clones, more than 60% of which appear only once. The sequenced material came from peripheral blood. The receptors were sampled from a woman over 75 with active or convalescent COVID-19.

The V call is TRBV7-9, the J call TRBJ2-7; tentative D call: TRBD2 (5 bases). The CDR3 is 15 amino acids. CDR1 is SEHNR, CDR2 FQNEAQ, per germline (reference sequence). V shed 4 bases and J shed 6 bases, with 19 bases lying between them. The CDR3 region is CASSSLLGAKLEQYF. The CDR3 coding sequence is TGTGCCAGCAGCTCGTTACTGGGAGCGAAGCTCGAGCAGTACTTC. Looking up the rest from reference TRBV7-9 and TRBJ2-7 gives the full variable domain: DTGVSQNPRHKITKRGQNVTFRCDPISEHNRLYWYRQTLGQGPEFLTYFQNEAQLEKSRLLSDRFSAERPKGSFSTLEIQRTEQGDSAMYLCASSSLLGAKLEQYFGPGTRLTVT.

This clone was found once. The CDR3 here is CASSLGQGEKETQYF. The CDR3 region has the DNA TGCGCCAGCAGCTTGGGGCAGGGGGAGAAGGAGACCCAGTACTTC. The chain uses TRBV5-1 and TRBJ2-5, with 7 bases lining up with TRBD1. Germline-derived CDR1 and CDR2 are SGHRS and YFSETQ. The V gene end was trimmed by 0 bases and the J gene end by 5 bases; junction bases not matched to a gene: 7. The CDR3 loop spans 15 amino acids.

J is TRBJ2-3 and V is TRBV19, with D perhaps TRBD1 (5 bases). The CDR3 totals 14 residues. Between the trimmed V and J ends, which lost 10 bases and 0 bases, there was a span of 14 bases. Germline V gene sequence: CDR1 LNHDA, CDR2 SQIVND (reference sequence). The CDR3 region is CATATVPSTDTQYF. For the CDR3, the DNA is TGTGCCACCGCGACAGTGCCAAGCACAGATACGCAGTATTTT.

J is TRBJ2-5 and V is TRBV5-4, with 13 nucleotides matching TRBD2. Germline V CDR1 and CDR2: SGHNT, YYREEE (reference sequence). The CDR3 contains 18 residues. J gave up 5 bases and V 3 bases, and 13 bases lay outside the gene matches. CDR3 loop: CASSSRGLAGAREETQYF. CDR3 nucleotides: TGTGCCAGCAGCTCAAGAGGACTAGCGGGGGCCAGGGAGGAGACCCAGTACTTC.

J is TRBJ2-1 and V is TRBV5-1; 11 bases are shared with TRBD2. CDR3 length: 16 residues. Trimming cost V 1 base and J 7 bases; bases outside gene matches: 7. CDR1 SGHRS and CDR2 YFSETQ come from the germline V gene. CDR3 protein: CASSLYVSSGGNEQFF. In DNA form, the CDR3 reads TGCGCCAGCAGCTTGTATGTTTCTAGCGGGGGGAATGAGCAGTTCTTC.

The CDR3 DNA follows: TGTGCCAGCAGCTTTCAGGGGCGGGCCGGGGAGCTGTTTTTT. Its protein is CASSFQGRAGELFF. This chain uses TRBV13 with TRBJ2-2; TRBD1 might be the D (6 bases). V dropped 3 bases and J dropped 6 bases, with 11 bases sitting between them. The CDR3 runs to 14 residues. Germline values: CDR1 PRHDT, CDR2 FYEKMQ (reference sequence). Combining the CDR3 with reference TRBV13 and TRBJ2-2 gives the whole variable domain AAGVIQSPRHLIKEKRETATLKCYPIPRHDTVYWYQQGPGQDPQFLISFYEKMQSDKGSIPDRFSAQQFSDYHSELNMSSLELGDSALYFCASSFQGRAGELFFGEGSRLTVL.

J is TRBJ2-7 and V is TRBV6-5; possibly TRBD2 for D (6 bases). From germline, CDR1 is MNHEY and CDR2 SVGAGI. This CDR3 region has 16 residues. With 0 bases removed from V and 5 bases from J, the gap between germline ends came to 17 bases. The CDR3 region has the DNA TGTGCCAGCAGTTACTCAGGTTTGCGGGGTCCCCACGAGCAGTACTTC. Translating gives CASSYSGLRGPHEQYF.

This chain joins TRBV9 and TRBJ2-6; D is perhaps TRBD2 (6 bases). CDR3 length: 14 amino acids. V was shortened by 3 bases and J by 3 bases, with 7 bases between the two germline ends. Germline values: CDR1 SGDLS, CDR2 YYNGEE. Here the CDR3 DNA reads TGTGCCAGCAGCGCGGACTATGGGGCCAACGTCCTGACTTTC. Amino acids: CASSADYGANVLTF.